The entry below describes one T cell receptor beta chain. What it binds is not known. It was with 60 Vbeta and 13 Jbeta primers that the PCR ran. TCRdb keeps only in-frame clones here, not all; method: immunoSEQ multiplex PCR. This table has some 87,000 clones, around 78% appearing once. The data are from a study of cytomegalovirus exposure and HLA in healthy donors. Study results and limitations: Sequencing likely produced, as an artifact, a cluster of highly shared sequence variants. As a later analysis showed, a missense DCLRE1C variant was linked to trimming of TCR beta V- and J-genes. In a later analysis, DRB1 alleles had the most associated TCRs; HLA-C alleles the fewest.

Trimming left V 3 bases short and J 10 bases short, with 10 bases between. The CDR3 totals 12 residues. Germline CDR1 reads MDHEN; CDR2 reads SYDVKM. Specimen: PBMCs. The TCR comes from a man aged 18 to 35 in good health and CMV-seropositive. The chain employs TRBV28 and TRBJ2-1; D remains ambiguous. This CDR3 is CASSLRFREQFF. The CDR3 nucleotides read TGTGCCAGCAGTTTGAGGTTTAGGGAGCAGTTCTTC.